This T cell receptor beta chain was found in a study of T cells in Graves' hyperthyroidism and ophthalmopathy. Study observations and caveats: Most thyroid clonotypes expanded above 0.001 appeared in blood too. Ophthalmopathy was model-predicted a median 6.5 months pre-onset.

Researchers amplified the TCR beta CDR3 regions from RNA transcripts. Using the HTBI primer set, a first-round RT-PCR was run on the TCR CDR3. MiXCR, run by TCRdb on the multiplex PCR reads, gives a single entry per CDR3 protein. This sample has approximately 300,000 distinct CDR3 sequences, with over 15% found just once. This clonotype came up a few times. Its antigen is currently unknown. This CDR3 comprises 12 residues. The ends were cut back, 7 bases at V and 8 bases at J, with 12 bases in the middle. Germline V lookup: CDR1 MNHEY, CDR2 SVGEGT. Fresh peripheral blood, 10 ml, yielded the PBMCs. The chain is built from TRBV6-2 or TRBV6-3 and TRBJ1-3; D is unclear. This TCR came from a woman aged 60-75 years with Graves' ophthalmopathy. The sequencing input was blood. DNA for the CDR3: TGTGCCAGCACCCGACATCCGGACACCATATATTTT. Protein sequence: CASTRHPDTIYF.